The 14 T cell receptor beta chains given below trace back to one sample, sequenced in a study of shared clonotypes between healthy human individuals. The protocol was immunoSEQ multiplex PCR, while the TCRdb copy is restricted to in-frame clones and leaves out a portion. The sample contains about 990,000 clones, more than 75% of which appear only once. What was sequenced was memory CD4+ T cells from PBMCs. Indicated subset: CD45RA-negative fraction. These receptors were collected from a man younger than 35 in good health. Some clones in this sample may be carry-over from other donors' samples.

This clone was seen a few times. The chain recombines TRBV7-2 with TRBJ2-1; 10 nucleotides align to TRBD2. V was pared by 3 bases and J by 8 bases, with 10 bases of the junction left unmatched. Germline CDR1 reads SGHTA; CDR2 reads FQGNSA. The CDR3 has 16 amino acids. CDR3 residues: CASSFPGGLAGDEQFF. DNA of the CDR3: TGTGCCAGCAGCTTCCCCGGGGGGCTAGCGGGAGATGAGCAGTTCTTC.

The CDR3: CASSLLSGQASGSNEQFF. CDR3 nucleotide sequence: TGCGCCAGCAGCTTGTTGAGCGGCCAAGCTAGCGGGAGCAATGAGCAGTTCTTC. This sequence joins TRBV5-1 and TRBJ2-1, with 10 bases matching TRBD2. The V segment lost 1 base and the J segment 6 bases; nucleotides outside the gene matches: 13. CDR1 is SGHRS, CDR2 YFSETQ, per germline. CDR3 length: 18 amino acids. The variable domain in full, with the rest retrieved from reference TRBV5-1 and TRBJ2-1, is KAGVTQTPRYLIKTRGQQVTLSCSPISGHRSVSWYQQTPGQGLQFLFEYFSETQRNKGNFPGRFSGRQFSNSRSEMNVSTLELGDSALYLCASSLLSGQASGSNEQFFGPGTRLTVL.

This clone has only a few counts. The rearrangement joins TRBV6-4 to TRBJ2-7, with 7 bases lining up with TRBD2. Looked up from germline, CDR1 is MRHNA and CDR2 is SNTAGT. The CDR3 totals 13 residues. The V segment lost 3 bases and the J segment 6 bases; nucleotides outside the gene matches: 5. CDR3 amino acids: CASSESGIGEQYF. The CDR3 DNA reads as TGTGCCAGCAGTGAAAGCGGGATTGGCGAGCAGTACTTC.

The chain links TRBV30 to TRBJ2-2; 11 nucleotides match TRBD2. The junction had 9 bases not matched to a gene; V was cut back by 3 bases and J by 3 bases. In germline, CDR1 is GTSNPN, CDR2 SVGIG (reference sequence). There are 17 residues in the CDR3. The CDR3 bases are TGTGCCTGGAGAATTCATAGCGGGAGGGTAGACACCGGGGAGCTGTTTTTT. It is translated as CAWRIHSGRVDTGELFF.

The chain employs TRBV4-1 and TRBJ1-5, with 9 bases aligning to TRBD1. Losses at the gene ends were 5 bases for V and 5 bases for J; bases not matched to a gene: 7. The CDR3 runs to 15 residues. Germline V gene data show CDR1 as MGHRA and CDR2 as YSYEKL. The CDR3 region has the DNA TGCGCCAGCAGCAAGGGACAGGGTGTGGATCAGCCCCAGCATTTT. It codes for CASSKGQGVDQPQHF.

The chain uses TRBV25-1 and TRBJ2-7; possibly TRBD1 for D (5 bases). The CDR3 is 12 amino acids. Germline V gene data show CDR1 as MGHDK and CDR2 as SYGVNS. The germline V and J ends were trimmed by 9 bases and 5 bases, with 14 bases remaining between them. CDR3 sequence: CASGRGENEQYF. The CDR3 DNA follows: TGTGCCAGTGGAAGGGGCGAAAACGAGCAGTACTTC.

In its sample, this clone was seen a few times. The chain recombines TRBV18 with TRBJ1-1; no clear D gene. Germline CDR1 and CDR2: KGHSH and LQKENI. V lost 6 bases, J lost 2 bases, and 16 bases lay in between. The CDR3 length is 15 residues. The CDR3 loop is CASSPTLGPNTEAFF. The CDR3 DNA sequence: TGTGCCAGCTCCCCCACTTTAGGGCCAAACACTGAAGCTTTCTTT.

The chain has TRBV18 and TRBJ1-2; 7 nucleotides align to TRBD1. Germline trimming cut 3 bases from V and 9 bases from J; bases unmatched to any gene: 13. CDR1 and CDR2 (germline): KGHSH, LQKENI. The CDR3 loop spans 15 amino acids. The CDR3 nucleotides are TGTGCCAGCTCACCCTTGACCTATCAGGGGGTTAGCTACACCTTC. This encodes CASSPLTYQGVSYTF.

V gene TRBV6-6 combines with J gene TRBJ2-7, with 7 bases matching TRBD1. The CDR3 spans 13 residues. In germline, CDR1 is MNHNY, CDR2 SVGAGI (reference sequence). Trimming at V came to 7 bases and at J to 6 bases, leaving 9 bases not matched to a gene. Here the CDR3 DNA reads TGTGCCAGCAACCTATCGGACAGGCCCGAGCAGTACTTC. This encodes CASNLSDRPEQYF.

This chain uses TRBV27 with TRBJ1-5; D possibly corresponds to TRBD1 (5 bases). This CDR3 spans 15 amino acids. Germline V CDR1 and CDR2: MNHEY, SMNVEV (reference sequence). V dropped 6 bases and J dropped 0 bases, with 12 bases sitting between them. CDR3 nucleotides: TGTGCCAGCAGCCCGGGACGGATTAGCAATCAGCCCCAGCATTTT. This codes for CASSPGRISNQPQHF.

This rearrangement joins TRBV7-2 to TRBJ2-3, with D unresolved. Deletions cut 2 bases from V and 0 bases from J, with 6 bases between. Germline V gene sequence: CDR1 SGHTA, CDR2 FQGNSA. This CDR3 comprises 14 residues. CDR3 protein: CASSLRLSTDTQYF. The CDR3 nucleotides read TGTGCCAGCAGCTTAAGACTTAGCACAGATACGCAGTATTTT. Combining the CDR3 with reference TRBV7-2 and TRBJ2-3 gives the whole variable domain GAGVSQSPSNKVTEKGKDVELRCDPISGHTALYWYRQSLGQGLEFLIYFQGNSAPDKSGLPSDRFSAERTGGSVSTLTIQRTQQEDSAVYLCASSLRLSTDTQYFGPGTRLTVL.

This rearrangement joins TRBV19 to TRBJ2-1; 7 positions agree with TRBD2. The CDR3 is 16 amino acids. Germline V lookup: CDR1 LNHDA, CDR2 SQIVND (reference sequence). Trimming took 6 bases from V and 5 from J; bases not matched to a gene: 13. The CDR3 sequence is CASSINDGRPNNEQFF. CDR3 nucleotide sequence: TGTGCCAGTAGCATTAATGACGGGAGGCCAAACAATGAGCAGTTCTTC. The full variable domain, rest sourced from reference TRBV19 and TRBJ2-1, is DGGITQSPKYLFRKEGQNVTLSCEQNLNHDAMYWYRQDPGQGLRLIYYSQIVNDFQKGDIAEGYSVSREKKESFPLTVTSAQKNPTAFYLCASSINDGRPNNEQFFGPGTRLTVL.

The chain uses TRBV19 and TRBJ2-5, with a tentative D call TRBD2 (5 bases). The assigned J gene may be wrong: the sequence end matches TRBJ2-7 better. The CDR3 extends over 15 amino acids. Per germline, CDR1 LNHDA and CDR2 SQIVND (reference sequence). This CDR3 is CASSMKWERSYEQYF. The CDR3 nucleotides read TGTGCCAGTAGTATGAAGTGGGAGCGGTCCTACGAGCAGTACTTC.

About this clone itself: In the same sample, other DNA sequences code for this CDR3. The V call is TRBV29-1, the J call TRBJ2-5; TRBD1 is a possible D gene (6 bases). CDR1 is SQVTM and CDR2 is ANQGSEA in the germline V gene. The CDR3 covers 13 residues. V was trimmed by 4 bases and J by 0 bases, leaving 9 bases between them. The CDR3 DNA follows: TGCAGCGTTGGGAGGACAGACCAAGAGACCCAGTACTTC. Protein sequence: CSVGRTDQETQYF.